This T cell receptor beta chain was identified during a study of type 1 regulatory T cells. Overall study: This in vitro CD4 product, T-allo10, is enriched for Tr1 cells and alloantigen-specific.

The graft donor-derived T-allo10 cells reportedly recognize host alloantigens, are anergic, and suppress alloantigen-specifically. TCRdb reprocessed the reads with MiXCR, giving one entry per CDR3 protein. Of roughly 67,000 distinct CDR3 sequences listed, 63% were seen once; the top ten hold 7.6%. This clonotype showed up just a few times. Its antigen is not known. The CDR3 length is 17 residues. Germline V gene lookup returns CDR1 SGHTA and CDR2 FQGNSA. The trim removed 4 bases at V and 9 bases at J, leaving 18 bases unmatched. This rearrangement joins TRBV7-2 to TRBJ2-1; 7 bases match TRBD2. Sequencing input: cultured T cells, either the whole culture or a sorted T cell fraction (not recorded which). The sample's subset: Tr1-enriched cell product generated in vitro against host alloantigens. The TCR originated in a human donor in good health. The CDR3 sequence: CASSSKVGGNGRSEQFF. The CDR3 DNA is TGTGCCAGCAGCTCGAAGGTCGGGGGGAATGGTAGGAGTGAGCAGTTCTTC.